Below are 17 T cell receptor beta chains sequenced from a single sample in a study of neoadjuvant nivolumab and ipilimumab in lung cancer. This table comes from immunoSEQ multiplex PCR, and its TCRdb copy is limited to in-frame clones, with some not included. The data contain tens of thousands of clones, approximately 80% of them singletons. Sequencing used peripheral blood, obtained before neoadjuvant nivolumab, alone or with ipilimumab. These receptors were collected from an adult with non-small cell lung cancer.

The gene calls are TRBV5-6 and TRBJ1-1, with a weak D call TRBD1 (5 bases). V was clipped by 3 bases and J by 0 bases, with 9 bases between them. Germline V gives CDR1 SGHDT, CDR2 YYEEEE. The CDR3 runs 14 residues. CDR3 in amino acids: CASSWAGMNTEAFF. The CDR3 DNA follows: TGTGCCAGCAGCTGGGCAGGGATGAACACTGAAGCTTTCTTT.

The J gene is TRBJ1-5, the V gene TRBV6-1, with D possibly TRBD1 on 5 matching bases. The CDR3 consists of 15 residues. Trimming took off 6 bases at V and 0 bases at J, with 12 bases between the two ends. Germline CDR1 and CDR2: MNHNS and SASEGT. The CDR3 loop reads CASSLSGNSNQPQHF. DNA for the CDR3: TGTGCCAGCAGCTTATCAGGGAATAGCAATCAGCCCCAGCATTTT.

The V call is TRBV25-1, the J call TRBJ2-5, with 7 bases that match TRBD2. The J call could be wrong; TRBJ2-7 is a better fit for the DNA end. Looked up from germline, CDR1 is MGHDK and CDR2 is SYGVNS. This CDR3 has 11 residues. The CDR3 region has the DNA TGTGCTGTAATGGGGGGGTCCGAGCAGTACTTC. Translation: CAVMGGSEQYF.

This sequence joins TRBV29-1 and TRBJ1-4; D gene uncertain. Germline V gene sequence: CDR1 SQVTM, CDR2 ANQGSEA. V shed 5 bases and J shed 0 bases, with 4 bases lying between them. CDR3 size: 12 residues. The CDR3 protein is CSVSPTNEKLFF. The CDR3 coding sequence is TGCAGCGTTAGTCCAACTAATGAAAAACTGTTTTTT.

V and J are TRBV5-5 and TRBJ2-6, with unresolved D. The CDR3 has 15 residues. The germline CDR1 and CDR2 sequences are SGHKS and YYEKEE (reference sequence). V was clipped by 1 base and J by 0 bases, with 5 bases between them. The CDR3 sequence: CASSLIASGANVLTF. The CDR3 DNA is TGTGCCAGCAGCTTGATTGCCTCTGGGGCCAACGTCCTGACTTTC.

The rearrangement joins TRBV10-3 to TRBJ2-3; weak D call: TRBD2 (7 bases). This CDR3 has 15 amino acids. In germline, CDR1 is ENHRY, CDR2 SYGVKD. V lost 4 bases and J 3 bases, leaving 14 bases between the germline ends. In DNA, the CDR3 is TGTGCCATCAGTGTAGGGGGGGAGACAACAGATACGCAGTATTTT. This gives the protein CAISVGGETTDTQYF.

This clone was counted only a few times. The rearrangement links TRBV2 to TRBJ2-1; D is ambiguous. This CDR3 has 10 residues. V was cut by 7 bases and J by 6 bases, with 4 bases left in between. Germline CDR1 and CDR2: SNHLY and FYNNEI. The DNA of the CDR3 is TGTGCCAGCATTAGCAATGAGCAGTTCTTC. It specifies CASISNEQFF.

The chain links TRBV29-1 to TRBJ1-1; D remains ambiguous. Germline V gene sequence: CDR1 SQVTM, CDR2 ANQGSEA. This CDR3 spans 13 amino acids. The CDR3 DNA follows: TGCACCCTCCGGGAGGCCATGAACACTGAAGCTTTCTTT. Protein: CTLREAMNTEAFF.

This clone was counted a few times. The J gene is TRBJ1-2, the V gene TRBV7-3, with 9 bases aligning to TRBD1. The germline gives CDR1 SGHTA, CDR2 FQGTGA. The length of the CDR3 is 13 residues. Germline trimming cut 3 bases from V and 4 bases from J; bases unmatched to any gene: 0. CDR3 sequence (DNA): TGTGCCAGCAGCTTGACAGGGGGCTATGGCTACACCTTC. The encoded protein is CASSLTGGYGYTF.

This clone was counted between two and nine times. CDR3 bases: TGTGCCAGCAGCTTTAGCGGGTCGAATGAGCAGTTCTTC. Its translation is CASSFSGSNEQFF. The chain recombines TRBV7-2 with TRBJ2-1; 7 nucleotides match TRBD2. Germline V CDR1 and CDR2: SGHTA, FQGNSA. This CDR3 region has 13 residues. V lost 3 bases and J lost 7; bases outside the gene matches: 3. The variable domain in full, completed from reference TRBV7-2 and TRBJ2-1, reads GAGVSQSPSNKVTEKGKDVELRCDPISGHTALYWYRQSLGQGLEFLIYFQGNSAPDKSGLPSDRFSAERTGGSVSTLTIQRTQQEDSAVYLCASSFSGSNEQFFGPGTRLTVL.

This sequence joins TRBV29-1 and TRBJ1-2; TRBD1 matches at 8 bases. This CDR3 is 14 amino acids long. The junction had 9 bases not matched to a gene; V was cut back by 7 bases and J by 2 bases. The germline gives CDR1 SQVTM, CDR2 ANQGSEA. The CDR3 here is CSGGTGRQNYGYTF. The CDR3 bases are TGCAGCGGCGGGACAGGAAGACAAAACTATGGCTACACCTTC.

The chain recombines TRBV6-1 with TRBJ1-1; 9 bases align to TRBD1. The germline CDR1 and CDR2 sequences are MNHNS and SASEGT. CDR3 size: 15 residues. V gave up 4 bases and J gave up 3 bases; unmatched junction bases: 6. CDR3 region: CASSVTGGRDTEAFF. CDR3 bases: TGTGCCAGCAGTGTAACAGGGGGCCGCGACACTGAAGCTTTCTTT.

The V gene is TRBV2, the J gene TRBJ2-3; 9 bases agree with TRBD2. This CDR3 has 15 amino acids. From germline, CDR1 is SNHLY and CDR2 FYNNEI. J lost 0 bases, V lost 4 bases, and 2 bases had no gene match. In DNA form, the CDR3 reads TGTGCCAGCAGTGTTCTAGCGGGGAGCACAGATACGCAGTATTTT. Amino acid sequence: CASSVLAGSTDTQYF. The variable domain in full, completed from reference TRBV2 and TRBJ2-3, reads EPEVTQTPSHQVTQMGQEVILRCVPISNHLYFYWYRQILGQKVEFLVSFYNNEISEKSEIFDDQFSVERPDGSNFTLKIRSTKLEDSAMYFCASSVLAGSTDTQYFGPGTRLTVL.

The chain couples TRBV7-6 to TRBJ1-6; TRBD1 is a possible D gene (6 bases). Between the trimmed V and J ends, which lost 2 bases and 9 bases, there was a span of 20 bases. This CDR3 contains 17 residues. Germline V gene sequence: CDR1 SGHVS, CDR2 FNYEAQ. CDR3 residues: CASSLSPARDTGSPLHF. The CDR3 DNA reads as TGTGCCAGCAGCTTATCTCCCGCGCGGGACACGGGTTCACCCCTCCACTTT. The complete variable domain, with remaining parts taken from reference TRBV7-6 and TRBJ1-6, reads GAGVSQSPRYKVTKRGQDVALRCDPISGHVSLYWYRQALGQGPEFLTYFNYEAQQDKSGLPNDRFSAERPEGSISTLTIQRTEQRDSAMYRCASSLSPARDTGSPLHFGNGTRLTVT.

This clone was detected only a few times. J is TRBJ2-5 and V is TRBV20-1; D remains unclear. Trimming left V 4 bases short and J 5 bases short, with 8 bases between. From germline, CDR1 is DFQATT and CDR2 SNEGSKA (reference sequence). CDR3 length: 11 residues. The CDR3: CSAMLEETQYF. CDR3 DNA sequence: TGCAGTGCTATGCTAGAGGAGACCCAGTACTTC.

The CDR3 region has the DNA TGTGCCAGCAGTGAAGGGACTGAAGATACGCAGTATTTT. It specifies CASSEGTEDTQYF. The chain joins TRBV2 to TRBJ2-3, with a possible D match to TRBD2 (5 bases). The CDR3 has 13 amino acids. Germline lookup yields CDR1 SNHLY and CDR2 FYNNEI. The V and J ends lost 1 base and 5 bases respectively, with 7 bases between them.

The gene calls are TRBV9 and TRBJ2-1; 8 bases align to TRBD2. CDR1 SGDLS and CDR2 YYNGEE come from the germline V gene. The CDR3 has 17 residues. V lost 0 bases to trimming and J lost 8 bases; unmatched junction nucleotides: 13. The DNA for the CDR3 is TGTGCCAGCAGCGTAGTTGGATTAGGGGCGGGAGGACATGAGCAGTTCTTC. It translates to CASSVVGLGAGGHEQFF. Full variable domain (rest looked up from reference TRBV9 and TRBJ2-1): DSGVTQTPKHLITATGQRVTLRCSPRSGDLSVYWYQQSLDQGLQFLIQYYNGEERAKGNILERFSAQQFPDLHSELNLSSLELGDSALYFCASSVVGLGAGGHEQFFGPGTRLTVL.